What follows is one T cell receptor (beta chain) and its context. Its antigen is unidentified. Germline V CDR1 and CDR2: SGHNT, YYREEE (reference sequence). The CDR3 is 13 amino acids. V dropped 3 bases and J dropped 4 bases, with 9 bases sitting between them. Described time point: patch test 3, about 24 weeks after DPC sensitization. The treatment here: therapeutic diphenylcyclopropenone sensitization with weekly scalp DPC. The drawing of blood occurred before each patch test was applied. The library gave individual cDNA molecules unique molecular identifiers. TCRdb recomputed calls from the RACE reads with MiXCR, one row per CDR3 protein. This table holds approximately 97,000 distinct CDR3 sequences, 25% to 30% found once. These data are taken from a study of human T cells and chemical hapten exposure. The study's findings and limits: Counts of TCRs above 1 in 1000 frequency stayed unchanged with DPC sensitization.

Sample: whole blood, taken in connection with sensitization to the hapten diphenylcyclopropenone (DPC). V gene TRBV5-4 combines with J gene TRBJ2-3; D is perhaps TRBD2 (6 bases). This TCR came from a man in his forties with alopecia areata. Some clones in this sample may be carry-over from other donors' samples. CDR3: CASSSLAPDTQYF. CDR3 DNA: TGTGCCAGCAGCTCACTAGCTCCAGATACGCAGTATTTT.